This TCR beta chain stems from a study of T cells after yellow fever vaccination. By 5'RACE template switching, TCR cDNA was produced, with a universal primer site and UMIs added in the process. One entry per CDR3 protein, called by TCRdb with MiXCR from the 5' RACE reads. The repertoire holds nearly 350,000 distinct CDR3 sequences, 8% to 9.5% seen once, with 15% to 20% in the top ten. This clonotype was picked up a small number of times. A much larger clone is a single base away; this may be a read error. The sample here was PBMCs, taken 45 days after the first yellow fever vaccination. The source is a man between 18 and 29 years old who received the YFV17D yellow fever vaccine.

CDR3 DNA: TGTGCCAGCAGCCAAGATCGGGCTACGCAGTATTTT. Translating it yields CASSQDRATQYF. The chain combines TRBV3-1 with TRBJ2-3; D is unresolved. Deletions cut 0 bases from V and 8 bases from J, with 6 bases between. CDR3 length: 12 amino acids. In germline, CDR1 is LGHDT, CDR2 YNNKEL (reference sequence).